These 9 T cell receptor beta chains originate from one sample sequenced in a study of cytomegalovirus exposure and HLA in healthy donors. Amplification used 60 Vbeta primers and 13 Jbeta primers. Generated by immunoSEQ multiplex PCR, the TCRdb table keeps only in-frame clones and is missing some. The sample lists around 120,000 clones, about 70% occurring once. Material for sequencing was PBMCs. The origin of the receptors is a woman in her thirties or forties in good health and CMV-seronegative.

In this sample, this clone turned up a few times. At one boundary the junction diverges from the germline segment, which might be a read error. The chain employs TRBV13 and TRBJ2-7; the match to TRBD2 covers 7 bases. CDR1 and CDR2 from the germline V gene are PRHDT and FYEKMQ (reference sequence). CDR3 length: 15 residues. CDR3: CASSPGLVVSHEQYF. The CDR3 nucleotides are TGTGCCAGCAGCCCCGGACTAGTTGTCTCCCACGAGCAGTACTTC.

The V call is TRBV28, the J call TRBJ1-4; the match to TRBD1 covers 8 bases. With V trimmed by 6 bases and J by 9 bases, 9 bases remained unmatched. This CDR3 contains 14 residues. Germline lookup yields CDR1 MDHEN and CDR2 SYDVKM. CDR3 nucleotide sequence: TGTGCCAGCAGGTCGACAGGGGCTGGGAAAAAACTGTTTTTT. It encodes CASRSTGAGKKLFF.

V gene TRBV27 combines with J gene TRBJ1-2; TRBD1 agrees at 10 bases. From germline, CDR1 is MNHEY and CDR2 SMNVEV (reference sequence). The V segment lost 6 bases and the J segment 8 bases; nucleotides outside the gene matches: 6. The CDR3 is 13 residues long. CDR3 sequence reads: CASRQTGGAGYTF. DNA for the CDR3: TGTGCCAGCAGGCAGACAGGGGGCGCAGGCTACACCTTC.

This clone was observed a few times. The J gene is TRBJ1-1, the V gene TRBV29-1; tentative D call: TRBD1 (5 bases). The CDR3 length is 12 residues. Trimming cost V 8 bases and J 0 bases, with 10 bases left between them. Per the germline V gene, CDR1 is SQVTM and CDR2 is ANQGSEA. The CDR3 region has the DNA TGCAGCTCCGACAGACTGAACACTGAAGCTTTCTTT. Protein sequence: CSSDRLNTEAFF.

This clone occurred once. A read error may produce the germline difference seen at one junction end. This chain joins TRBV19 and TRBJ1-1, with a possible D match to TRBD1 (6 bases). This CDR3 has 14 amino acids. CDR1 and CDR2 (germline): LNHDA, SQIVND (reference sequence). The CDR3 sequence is CASRRGMPNAEAFF. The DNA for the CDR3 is TGTGCCAGTAGAAGGGGGATGCCGAACGCTGAAGCTTTCTTT. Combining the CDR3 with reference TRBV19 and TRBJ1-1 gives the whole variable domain DGGITQSPKYLFRKEGQNVTLSCEQNLNHDAMYWYRQDPGQGLRLIYYSQIVNDFQKGDIAEGYSVSREKKESFPLTVTSAQKNPTAFYLCASRRGMPNAEAFFGQGTRLTVV.

The CDR3 DNA reads TGTGCCAGCAGCCTAGGACTAGCGGGGGTAGAGACCCAGTACTTC. It yields the protein CASSLGLAGVETQYF. V usage is TRBV5-8 and J usage is TRBJ2-5, with 13 bases matching TRBD2. Germline values: CDR1 SGHTS, CDR2 YDEGEE. V gave up 4 bases and J gave up 4 bases; unmatched junction bases: 4. This CDR3 region has 15 residues.

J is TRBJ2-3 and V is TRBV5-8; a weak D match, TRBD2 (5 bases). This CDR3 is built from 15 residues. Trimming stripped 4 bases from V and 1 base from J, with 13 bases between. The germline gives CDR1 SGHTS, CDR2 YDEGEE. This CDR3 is CASSPGFTRTDTQYF. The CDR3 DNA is TGTGCCAGCAGCCCGGGATTCACCCGCACAGATACGCAGTATTTT.

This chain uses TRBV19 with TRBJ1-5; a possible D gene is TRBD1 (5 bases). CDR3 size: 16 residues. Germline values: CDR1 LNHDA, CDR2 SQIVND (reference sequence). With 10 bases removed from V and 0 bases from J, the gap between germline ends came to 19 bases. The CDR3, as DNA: TGTGCCACCACCAGGGTGGGGATGAGTAGCAATCAGCCCCAGCATTTT. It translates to CATTRVGMSSNQPQHF.

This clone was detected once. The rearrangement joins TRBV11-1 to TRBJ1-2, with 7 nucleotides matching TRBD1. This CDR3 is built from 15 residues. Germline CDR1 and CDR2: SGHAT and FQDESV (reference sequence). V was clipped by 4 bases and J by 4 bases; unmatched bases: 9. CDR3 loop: CASSSTGQPSYGYTF. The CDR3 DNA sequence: TGTGCCAGCAGCTCTACGGGACAGCCTAGCTATGGCTACACCTTC.